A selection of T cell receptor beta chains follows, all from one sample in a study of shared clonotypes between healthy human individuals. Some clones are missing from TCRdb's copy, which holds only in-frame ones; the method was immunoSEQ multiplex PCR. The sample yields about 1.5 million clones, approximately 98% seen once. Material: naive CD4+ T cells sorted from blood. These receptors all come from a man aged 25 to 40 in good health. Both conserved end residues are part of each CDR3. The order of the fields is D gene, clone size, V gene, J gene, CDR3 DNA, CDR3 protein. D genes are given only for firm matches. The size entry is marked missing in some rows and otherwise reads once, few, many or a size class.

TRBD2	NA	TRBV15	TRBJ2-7	TGTGCCACCAGAGGGCGGGGGGCGGGATCCTACGAGCAGTACTTC	CATRGRGAGSYEQYF
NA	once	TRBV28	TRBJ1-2	TGTGCCAGCAGTTTTGTCAGGGTGGGCGGCTACACCTTC	CASSFVRVGGYTF
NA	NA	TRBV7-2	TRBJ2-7	TGTGCCAGCAGCTTTTCGGGGGCGACCCCGTCCTACGAGCAGTACTTC	CASSFSGATPSYEQYF
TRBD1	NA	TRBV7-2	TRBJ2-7	TGTGCCAGCAGCCTTGGGACAGCAGGGATCTACGAGCAGTACTTC	CASSLGTAGIYEQYF
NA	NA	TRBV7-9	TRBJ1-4	TGTGCCAGCAGCAATAGTGCAACTAATGAAAAACTGTTTTTT	CASSNSATNEKLFF
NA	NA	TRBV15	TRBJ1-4	TGTGCCACCAGCAGAGAACCCCAGGCCTCTAATGAAAAACTGTTTTTT	CATSREPQASNEKLFF
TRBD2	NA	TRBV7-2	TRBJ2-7	TGTGCCAGCAGCTTCTCTGGGACTAGCGGCTACGAGCAGTACTTC	CASSFSGTSGYEQYF
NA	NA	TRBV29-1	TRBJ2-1	TGCAGCGTTGATGCGGCGAGTGAGCAGTTCTTC	CSVDAASEQFF
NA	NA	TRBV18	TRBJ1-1	TGTGCCAGCTCCCCGTCGGGGTCTTCTGAAGCTTTCTTT	CASSPSGSSEAFF
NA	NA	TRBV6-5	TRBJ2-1	TGTGCCAGCAGTTACTCCTGGTCCGACGGGTTTGGGCAGTTCTTC	CASSYSWSDGFGQFF
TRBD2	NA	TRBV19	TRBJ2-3	TGTGCCAGTAGTCCCGGGACTAGCGGGCACGGGGCCACAGATACGCAGTATTTT	CASSPGTSGHGATDTQYF
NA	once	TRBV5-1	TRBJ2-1	TGCGCCAGCAGCTTGGCGGGGAGGGACAACCCCTACAATGAGCAGTTCTTC	CASSLAGRDNPYNEQFF
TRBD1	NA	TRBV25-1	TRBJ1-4	TGTGCCAGCAGTGCCCGATGGGACAGGGGGAATGAAAAACTGTTTTTT	CASSARWDRGNEKLFF
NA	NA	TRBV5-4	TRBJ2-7	TGTGCCAGCAGCCCCACTGCGGGGGAGGGGGGGGACGAGCAGTACTTC	CASSPTAGEGGDEQYF
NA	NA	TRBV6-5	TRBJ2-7	TGTGCCAGCAGTTACGTCCCAAACTACGAGCAGTACTTC	CASSYVPNYEQYF
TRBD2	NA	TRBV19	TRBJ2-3	TGTGCCAGTAGTATGGGGACTACCACAGATACGCAGTATTTT	CASSMGTTTDTQYF
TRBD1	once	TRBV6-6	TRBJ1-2	TGTGCCACTCGAAGGGTAACAGGGGGCTCCCTTTATGGCTACACCTTC	CATRRVTGGSLYGYTF
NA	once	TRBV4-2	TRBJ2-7	TGTGCCAGCAGCCAAGGGGCGGGACTGCCCTACGAGCAGTACTTC	CASSQGAGLPYEQYF
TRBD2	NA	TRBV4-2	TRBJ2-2	TGTGCCAGCAGCCAAGCGGGGGGGGCGGATGTAGGCACCGGGGAGCTGTTTTTT	CASSQAGGADVGTGELFF
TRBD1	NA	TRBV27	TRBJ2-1	TGTGCCAGCAGCCCCGGGACAGGGGCCTACAATGAGCAGTTCTTC	CASSPGTGAYNEQFF
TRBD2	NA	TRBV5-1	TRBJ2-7	TGCGCCAGCAGCAAGACTAGCGCCTCCTACGAGCAGTACTTC	CASSKTSASYEQYF
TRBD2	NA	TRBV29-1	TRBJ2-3	TGCAGCGTTGTAGGCGGGAGCTCAGATACGCAGTATTTT	CSVVGGSSDTQYF
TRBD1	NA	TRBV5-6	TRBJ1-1	TGTGCCAGCAGCCGCGCAGGGGGGAACACTGAAGCTTTCTTT	CASSRAGGNTEAFF
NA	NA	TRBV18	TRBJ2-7	TGTGCCAGCTCGATCGGGGACCGTGTCTACGAGCAGTACTTC	CASSIGDRVYEQYF
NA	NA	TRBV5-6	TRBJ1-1	TGTGCCAGCAGCTTGGCGGGCGCGAGCGAAGCTTTCTTT	CASSLAGASEAFF
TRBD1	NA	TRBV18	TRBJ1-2	TGTGCCAGCTCACCAGGGACAGGGGGGTATGGCTACACCTTC	CASSPGTGGYGYTF
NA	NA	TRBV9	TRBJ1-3	TGTGCCAGCAGCGTAACGGACAGAGGGTCCTCTGGAAACACCATATATTTT	CASSVTDRGSSGNTIYF
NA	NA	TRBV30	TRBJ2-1	TGTGCCTGGAGTGAGCAGTTCTTC	CAWSEQFF
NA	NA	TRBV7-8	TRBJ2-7	TGTGCCAGCAGCTTAGGGCAGGTACTCTACGAGCAGTACTTC	CASSLGQVLYEQYF
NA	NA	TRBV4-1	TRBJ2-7	TGCGCCAGCAGCGCAGAAATAGGGGGGGAGCAGTACTTC	CASSAEIGGEQYF
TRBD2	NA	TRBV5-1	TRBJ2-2	TGCGCCAGCAGCCCGGGACTAGCGGGAGTTTCCGGGGAGCTGTTTTTT	CASSPGLAGVSGELFF
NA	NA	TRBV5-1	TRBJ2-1	TGCGCCAGCAGCTTGGCAGGACAGAGGTACAATGAGCAGTTCTTC	CASSLAGQRYNEQFF
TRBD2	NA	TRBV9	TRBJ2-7	TGTGCCAGCAGCGTAGGAACTAGCGGGCCCCTCGGGCAGTACTTC	CASSVGTSGPLGQYF
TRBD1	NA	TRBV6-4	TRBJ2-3	TGTGCCAGCAGTGAATCCGGGACAGGGATAGATACGCAGTATTTT	CASSESGTGIDTQYF
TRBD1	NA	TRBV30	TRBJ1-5	TGTGCCTGGAACGGACAGGGCGATCAGCCCCAGCATTTT	CAWNGQGDQPQHF
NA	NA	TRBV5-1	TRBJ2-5	TGCGCCAGCAGCTTGGTCCGGGCCTACCAAGAGACCCAGTACTTC	CASSLVRAYQETQYF
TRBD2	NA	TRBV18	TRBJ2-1	TGTGCCAGCTCACCACTGCGAACACTAGCGGGAAATGAGCAGTTCTTC	CASSPLRTLAGNEQFF
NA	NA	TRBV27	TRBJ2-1	TGTGCCAGCACTTCCCAGGGTCCCTACAATGAGCAGTTCTTC	CASTSQGPYNEQFF
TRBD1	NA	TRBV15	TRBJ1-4	TGTGCCTCCCAGGGGACAGGGAGTGAAAAACTGTTTTTT	CASQGTGSEKLFF
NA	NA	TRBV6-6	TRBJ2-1	TGTGCCAGCAGTCAATCCAGGGTAAGCGGGTTGGATGAGCAGTTCTTC	CASSQSRVSGLDEQFF
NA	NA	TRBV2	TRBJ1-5	TGTGCCAGCAGTGAAGCGGAGGGCAATCAGCCCCAGCATTTT	CASSEAEGNQPQHF
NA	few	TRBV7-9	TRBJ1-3	TGTGCCAGCAGCTTACTTGGGATGCCCCAATTT	CASSLLGMPQF
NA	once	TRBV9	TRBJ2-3	TGTGCCAGCAGCCTCCTTGAGGTTTCCACAGATACGCAGTATTTT	CASSLLEVSTDTQYF
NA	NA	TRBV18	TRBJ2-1	TGTGCCAGCTCACCTGGACATCCCTCCTACAATGAGCAGTTCTTC	CASSPGHPSYNEQFF
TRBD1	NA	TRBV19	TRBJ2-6	TGTGCCAGTAGACCGGACAGGGGTTATGGGGCCAACGTCCTGACTTTC	CASRPDRGYGANVLTF
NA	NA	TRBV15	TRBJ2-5	TGTGCCACCAGCAGAGCCTTGGAGACCCAGTACTTC	CATSRALETQYF
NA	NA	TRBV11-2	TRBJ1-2	TGTGCCAGCAGCCTATCGAGGAAGGCTGGCTACACCTTC	CASSLSRKAGYTF
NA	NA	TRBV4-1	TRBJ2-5	TGCGCCAGCAGCCTTCCAAGGGGAGAGACCCAGTACTTC	CASSLPRGETQYF